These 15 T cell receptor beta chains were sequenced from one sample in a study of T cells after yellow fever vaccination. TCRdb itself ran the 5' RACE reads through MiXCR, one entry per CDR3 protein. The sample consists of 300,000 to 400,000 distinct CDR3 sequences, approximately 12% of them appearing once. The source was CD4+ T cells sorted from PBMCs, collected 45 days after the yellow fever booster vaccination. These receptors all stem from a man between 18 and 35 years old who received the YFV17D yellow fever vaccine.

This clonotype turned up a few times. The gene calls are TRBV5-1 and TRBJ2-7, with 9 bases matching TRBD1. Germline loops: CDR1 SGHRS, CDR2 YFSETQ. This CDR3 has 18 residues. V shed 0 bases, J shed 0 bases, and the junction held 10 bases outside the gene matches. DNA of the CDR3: TGCGCCAGCAGCTTGGCGTTAAAGGGGACAGGGTGCTCCTACGAGCAGTACGTC. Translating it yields CASSLALKGTGCSYEQYV.

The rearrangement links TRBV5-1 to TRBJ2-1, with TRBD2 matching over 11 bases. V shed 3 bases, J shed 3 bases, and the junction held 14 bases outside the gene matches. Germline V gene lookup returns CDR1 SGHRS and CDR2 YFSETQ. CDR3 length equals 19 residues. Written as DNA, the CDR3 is TGCGCCAGCAGCTCGGACCGTCGACTAGCGGGGCCCCACTACAATGAGCAGTTCTTC. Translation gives CASSSDRRLAGPHYNEQFF.

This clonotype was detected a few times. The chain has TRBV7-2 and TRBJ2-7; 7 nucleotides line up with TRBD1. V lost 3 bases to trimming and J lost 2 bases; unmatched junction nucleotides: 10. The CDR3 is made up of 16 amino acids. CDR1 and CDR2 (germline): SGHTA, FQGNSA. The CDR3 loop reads CASSLSATQGAYEQYF. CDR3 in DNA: TGTGCCAGCAGCTTGTCGGCCACGCAGGGGGCCTACGAGCAGTACTTC.

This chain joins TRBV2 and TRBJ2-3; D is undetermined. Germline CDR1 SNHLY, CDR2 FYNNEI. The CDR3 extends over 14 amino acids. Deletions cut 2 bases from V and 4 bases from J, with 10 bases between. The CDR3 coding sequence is TGTGCCAGCAGTGAAAGGGTAGGCCCAGATACGCAGTATTTT. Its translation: CASSERVGPDTQYF.

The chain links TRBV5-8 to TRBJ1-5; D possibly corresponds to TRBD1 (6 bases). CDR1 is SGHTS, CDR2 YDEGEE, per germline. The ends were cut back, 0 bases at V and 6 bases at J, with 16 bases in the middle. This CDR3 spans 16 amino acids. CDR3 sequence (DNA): TGTGCCAGCAGCTTGGGGGTGACAGGATCTGCTCAGCCCCAGCATTTT. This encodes CASSLGVTGSAQPQHF.

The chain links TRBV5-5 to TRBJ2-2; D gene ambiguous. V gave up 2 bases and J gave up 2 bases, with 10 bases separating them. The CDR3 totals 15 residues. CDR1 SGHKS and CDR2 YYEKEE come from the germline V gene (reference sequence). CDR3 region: CASSFLLKNTGELFF. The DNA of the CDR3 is TGTGCCAGCAGCTTCTTACTTAAAAACACCGGGGAGCTGTTTTTT. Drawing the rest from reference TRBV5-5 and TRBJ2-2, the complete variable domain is DAGVTQSPTHLIKTRGQQVTLRCSPISGHKSVSWYQQVLGQGPQFIFQYYEKEERGRGNFPDRFSARQFPNYSSELNVNALLLGDSALYLCASSFLLKNTGELFFGEGSRLTVL.

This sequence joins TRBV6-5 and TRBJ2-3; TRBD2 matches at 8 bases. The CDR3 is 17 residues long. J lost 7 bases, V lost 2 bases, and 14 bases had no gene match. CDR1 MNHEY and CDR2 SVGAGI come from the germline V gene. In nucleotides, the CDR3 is TGTGCCAGCAGTTACGACTCGCCCAGCGGGGGTTATTATACGCAGTATTTT. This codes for CASSYDSPSGGYYTQYF.

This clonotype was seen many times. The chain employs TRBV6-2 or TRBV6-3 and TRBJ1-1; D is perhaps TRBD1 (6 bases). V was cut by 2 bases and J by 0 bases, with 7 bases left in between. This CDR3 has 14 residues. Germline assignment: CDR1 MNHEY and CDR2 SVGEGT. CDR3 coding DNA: TGTGCCAGCAGTTACGGGGGCATGAACACTGAAGCTTTCTTT. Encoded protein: CASSYGGMNTEAFF.

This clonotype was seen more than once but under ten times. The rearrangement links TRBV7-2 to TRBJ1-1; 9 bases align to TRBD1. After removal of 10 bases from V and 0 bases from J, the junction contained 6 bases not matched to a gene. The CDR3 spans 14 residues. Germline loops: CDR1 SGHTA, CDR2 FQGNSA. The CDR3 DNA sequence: TGTGCCACCACGGGACAGGGCATGAACACTGAAGCTTTCTTT. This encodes CATTGQGMNTEAFF.

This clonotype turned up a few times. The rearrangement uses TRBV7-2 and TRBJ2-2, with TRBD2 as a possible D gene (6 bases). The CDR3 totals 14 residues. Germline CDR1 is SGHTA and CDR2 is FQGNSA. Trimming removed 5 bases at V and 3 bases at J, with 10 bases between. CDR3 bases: TGTGCCAGCAGCCTAACTAGCCACACCGGGGAGCTGTTTTTT. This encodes CASSLTSHTGELFF.

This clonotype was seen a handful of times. CDR3 DNA: TGTGCCAGCAGCCCGCGTAAACAGGGTAGGGACTATGGCTACACCTTC. Its protein is CASSPRKQGRDYGYTF. This chain uses TRBV3-2 with TRBJ1-2; the table's D call, TRBD1, has no DNA check behind it. TRBV3-2 is labeled a pseudogene. This CDR3 spans 16 amino acids.

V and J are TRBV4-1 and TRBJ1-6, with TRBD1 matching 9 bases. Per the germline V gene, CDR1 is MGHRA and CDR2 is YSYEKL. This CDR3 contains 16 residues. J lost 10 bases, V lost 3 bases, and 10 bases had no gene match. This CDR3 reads CASSHPGRDRDSPLHF. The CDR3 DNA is TGCGCCAGCAGCCACCCTGGAAGGGACAGGGACTCACCCCTCCACTTT.

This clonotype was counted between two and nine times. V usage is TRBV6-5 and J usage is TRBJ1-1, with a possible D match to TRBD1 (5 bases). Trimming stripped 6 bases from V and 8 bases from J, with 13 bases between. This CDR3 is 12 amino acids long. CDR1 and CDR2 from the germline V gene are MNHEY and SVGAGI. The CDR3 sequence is CASSSWGDEAFF. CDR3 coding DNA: TGTGCCAGCAGCTCCTGGGGCGACGAAGCTTTCTTT.

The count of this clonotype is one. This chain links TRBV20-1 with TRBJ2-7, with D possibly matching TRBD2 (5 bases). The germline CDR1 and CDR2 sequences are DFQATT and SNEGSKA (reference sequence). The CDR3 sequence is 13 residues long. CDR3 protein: CTPGNTNSYEQYV. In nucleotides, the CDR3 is TGCACTCCCGGGAACACCAACTCCTACGAGCAGTACGTC.

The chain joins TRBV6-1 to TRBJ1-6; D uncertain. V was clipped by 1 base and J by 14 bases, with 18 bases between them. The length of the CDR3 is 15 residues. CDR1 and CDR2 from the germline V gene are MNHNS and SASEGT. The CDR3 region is CASSEGSFWVGALHF. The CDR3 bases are TGTGCCAGCAGTGAAGGTTCATTCTGGGTCGGGGCCCTCCACTTT.